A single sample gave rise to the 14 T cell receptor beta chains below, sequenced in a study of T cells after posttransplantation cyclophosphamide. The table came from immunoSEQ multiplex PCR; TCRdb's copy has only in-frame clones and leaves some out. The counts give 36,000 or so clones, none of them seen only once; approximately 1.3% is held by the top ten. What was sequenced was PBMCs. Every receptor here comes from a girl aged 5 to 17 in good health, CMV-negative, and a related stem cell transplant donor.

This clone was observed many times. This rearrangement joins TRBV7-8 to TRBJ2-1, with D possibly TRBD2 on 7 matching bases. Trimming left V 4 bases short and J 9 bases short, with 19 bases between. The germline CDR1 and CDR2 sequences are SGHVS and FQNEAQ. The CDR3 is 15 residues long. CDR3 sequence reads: CASSSLGGLAGEQFF. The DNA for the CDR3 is TGTGCCAGCAGCTCGTTGGGGGGGCTAGCAGGTGAGCAGTTCTTC.

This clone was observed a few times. The CDR3 loop reads CASSEVAGVETQYF. The CDR3 DNA reads as TGTGCCAGCAGTGAAGTAGCCGGGGTGGAGACCCAGTACTTC. The rearrangement uses TRBV2 and TRBJ2-5, with TRBD2 as a possible D gene (5 bases). Germline V CDR1 and CDR2: SNHLY, FYNNEI. CDR3 length equals 14 residues. Trimming removed 1 base at V and 5 bases at J, with 11 bases between.

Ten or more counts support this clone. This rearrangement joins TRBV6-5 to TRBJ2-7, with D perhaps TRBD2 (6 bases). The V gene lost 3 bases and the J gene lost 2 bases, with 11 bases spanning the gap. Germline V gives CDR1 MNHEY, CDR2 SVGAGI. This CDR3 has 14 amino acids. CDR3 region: CASSYRDSTYEQYF. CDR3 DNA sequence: TGTGCCAGCAGTTATCGGGACTCTACCTACGAGCAGTACTTC.

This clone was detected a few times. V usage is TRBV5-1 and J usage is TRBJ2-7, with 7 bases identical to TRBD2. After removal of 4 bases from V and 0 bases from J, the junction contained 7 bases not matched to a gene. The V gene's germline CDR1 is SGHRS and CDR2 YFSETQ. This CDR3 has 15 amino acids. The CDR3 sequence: CASSTARGSSYEQYF. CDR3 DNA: TGCGCCAGCAGCACCGCCCGCGGGAGCTCCTACGAGCAGTACTTC.

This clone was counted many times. The CDR3 DNA is TGTGCCAGCAGCCCCTGGGACAGGCTTCCCTACGAGCAGTACTTC. It is translated as CASSPWDRLPYEQYF. The V and J genes are TRBV28 and TRBJ2-7; 8 bases line up with TRBD1. The CDR3 is made up of 15 amino acids. The trim removed 6 bases at V and 2 bases at J, leaving 9 bases unmatched. The V gene's germline CDR1 is MDHEN and CDR2 SYDVKM.

This CDR3 is CASSLKGFAGGPLDTQYF. The CDR3 DNA sequence: TGTGCCAGCAGCTTAAAAGGTTTCGCGGGAGGGCCTTTAGATACGCAGTATTTT. The chain links TRBV7-3 to TRBJ2-3; 9 positions match TRBD2. Trimming cost V 1 base and J 5 bases; bases outside gene matches: 13. The CDR3 contains 18 residues. Germline V gene sequence: CDR1 SGHTA, CDR2 FQGTGA.

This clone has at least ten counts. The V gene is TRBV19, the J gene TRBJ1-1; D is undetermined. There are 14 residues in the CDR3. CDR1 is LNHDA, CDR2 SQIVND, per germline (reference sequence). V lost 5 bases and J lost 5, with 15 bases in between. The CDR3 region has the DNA TGTGCCAGTAGTGGAGGAGGCTTGGGGACTGAAGCTTTCTTT. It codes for CASSGGGLGTEAFF.

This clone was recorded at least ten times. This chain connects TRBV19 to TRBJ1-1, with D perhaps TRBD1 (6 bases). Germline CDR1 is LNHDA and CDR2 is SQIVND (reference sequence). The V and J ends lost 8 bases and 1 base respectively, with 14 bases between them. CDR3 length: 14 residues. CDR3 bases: TGTGCCAGTGCCTATAACAGGGCGAACACTGAAGCTTTCTTT. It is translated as CASAYNRANTEAFF.

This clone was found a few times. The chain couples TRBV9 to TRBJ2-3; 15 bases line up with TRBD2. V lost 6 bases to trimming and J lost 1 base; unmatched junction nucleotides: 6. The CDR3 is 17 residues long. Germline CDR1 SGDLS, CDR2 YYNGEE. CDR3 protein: CASTRTSGGAGTDTQYF. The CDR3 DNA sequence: TGTGCCAGCACCCGGACTAGCGGGGGGGCGGGCACAGATACGCAGTATTTT.

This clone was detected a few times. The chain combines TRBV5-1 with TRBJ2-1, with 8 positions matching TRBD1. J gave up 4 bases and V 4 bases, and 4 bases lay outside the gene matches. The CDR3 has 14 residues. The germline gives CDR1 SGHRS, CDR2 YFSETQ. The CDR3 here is CASSMDRDYNEQFF. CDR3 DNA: TGCGCCAGCAGCATGGACAGGGATTACAATGAGCAGTTCTTC.

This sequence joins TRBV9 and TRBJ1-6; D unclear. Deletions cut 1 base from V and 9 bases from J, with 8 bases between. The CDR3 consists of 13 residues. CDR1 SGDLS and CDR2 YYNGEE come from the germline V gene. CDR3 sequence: CASSVQTSSPLHF. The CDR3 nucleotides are TGTGCCAGCAGCGTACAAACGAGTTCACCCCTCCACTTT.

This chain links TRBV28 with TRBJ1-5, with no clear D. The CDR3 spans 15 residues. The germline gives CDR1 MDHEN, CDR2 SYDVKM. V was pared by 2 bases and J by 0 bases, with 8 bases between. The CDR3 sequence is CASSLITHSNQPQHF. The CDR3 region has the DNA TGTGCCAGCAGTTTAATAACACATAGCAATCAGCCCCAGCATTTT.

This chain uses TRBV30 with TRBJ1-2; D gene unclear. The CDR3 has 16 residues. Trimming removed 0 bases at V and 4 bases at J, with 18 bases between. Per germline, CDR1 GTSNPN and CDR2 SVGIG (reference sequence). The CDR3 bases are TGTGCCTGGAGTGTCGGGGTACGCTACCTACTCTATGGCTACACCTTC. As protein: CAWSVGVRYLLYGYTF.

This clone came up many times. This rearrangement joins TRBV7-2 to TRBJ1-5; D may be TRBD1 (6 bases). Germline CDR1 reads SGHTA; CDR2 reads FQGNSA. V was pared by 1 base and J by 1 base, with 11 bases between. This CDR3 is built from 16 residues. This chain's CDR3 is CASSLVGGASNQPQHF. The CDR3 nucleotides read TGTGCCAGCAGCTTAGTAGGGGGGGCGAGCAATCAGCCCCAGCATTTT. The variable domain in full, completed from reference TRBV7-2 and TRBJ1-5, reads GAGVSQSPSNKVTEKGKDVELRCDPISGHTALYWYRQSLGQGLEFLIYFQGNSAPDKSGLPSDRFSAERTGGSVSTLTIQRTQQEDSAVYLCASSLVGGASNQPQHFGDGTRLSIL.